Listed below are T cell receptor beta chains from one sample, sequenced in a study of a mutant IDH1 vaccine in newly diagnosed glioma. Clones were read by immunoSEQ multiplex PCR, and TCRdb kept only the in-frame ones, dropping some. The sample records tens of thousands of clones, 65% to 85% being singletons. No cognate antigen is known for these TCRs. Source: PBMCs, taken from a glioma patient whose treatment included an IDH1 peptide vaccine. The receptors derive from a woman in her forties or fifties with glioma. The CDR3 runs from the conserved cysteine through the conserved F or W. A D gene is named only where the DNA matches it firmly. The listing skips clone size in some rows; elsewhere it reads once, few, many or a size class.

CDR3 DNA,CDR3 protein,clone size,V gene,J gene,D gene
TGTGCCAGCAGCTCAGAGGGGACAGCCACTGAAGCTTTCTTT,CASSSEGTATEAFF,NA,TRBV11-2,TRBJ1-1,TRBD1
TGTGCCAGCAGTCCTAATCCGGGACTAGAGAGCTCCTACGAGCAGTACTTC,CASSPNPGLESSYEQYF,NA,TRBV7-9,TRBJ2-7,TRBD2
TGTGCCAGCAGTTCCTCGACAGGATCACCGCGGCCCCAGCATTTT,CASSSSTGSPRPQHF,NA,TRBV6-5,TRBJ1-5,NA
TGTGCCAGCAGTGACTCGAAAGGCGCTGAAGCTTTCTTT,CASSDSKGAEAFF,few,TRBV6-4,TRBJ1-1,NA
TGTGCCAGCAGCGCCAACCCAGGGAGCAATCAGCCCCAGCATTTT,CASSANPGSNQPQHF,NA,TRBV5-6,TRBJ1-5,NA
TGTGCCAGCAGCTTGGGAGGGGGCAGGTCAACTAATGAAAAACTGTTTTTT,CASSLGGGRSTNEKLFF,NA,TRBV5-4,TRBJ1-4,TRBD1
TGTGCCAGCAGCTCCCATTCGGGCAGCAATCAGCCCCAGCATTTT,CASSSHSGSNQPQHF,few,TRBV5-4,TRBJ1-5,NA
TGTGCCACCAGCAGAGATTGGACGGGGAACACTGAAGCTTTCTTT,CATSRDWTGNTEAFF,NA,TRBV15,TRBJ1-1,NA
TGTGCCAGCAGCCTCCAGGGCGAGCAGACCCAGTACTTC,CASSLQGEQTQYF,NA,TRBV11-3,TRBJ2-5,NA
TGTGCCAGCAGCTTAGGGCTCCGAGAGACCCAGTACTTC,CASSLGLRETQYF,NA,TRBV7-2,TRBJ2-5,NA
TGTGCCAGCAGCAGCTTGGGGCTGTCCTACAATGAGCAGTTCTTC,CASSSLGLSYNEQFF,NA,TRBV5-4,TRBJ2-1,NA
TGTGCCAGCTCAGAGGGGGCAGCATCCTACGAGCAGTACTTC,CASSEGAASYEQYF,NA,TRBV18,TRBJ2-7,TRBD1
TGTGCCAGCAGCGTAGCGGCTCCGACTCGAGGGGTACCTTTGGATACGCAGTATTTT,CASSVAAPTRGVPLDTQYF,once,TRBV9,TRBJ2-3,NA
TGTGCCAGCAGTCCCGGTGGTTCATACGAGCAGTACTTC,CASSPGGSYEQYF,NA,TRBV6-5,TRBJ2-7,NA
TGTGCCAGCAGCCATACGACAGGGGTTGTGGAGACCCAGTACTTC,CASSHTTGVVETQYF,NA,TRBV14,TRBJ2-5,TRBD1
TGCAGCGTTGAAGAAGGAGTGAACACTGAAGCTTTCTTT,CSVEEGVNTEAFF,few,TRBV29-1,TRBJ1-1,NA
TGTGCCAGCAGCGTAGATGGGACTAGCGGGCTCGAGACGCAGTATTTT,CASSVDGTSGLETQYF,NA,TRBV9,TRBJ2-3,TRBD2
TGTGCCAGCAGCTTAGGACAGCGGCAGGATAGCACAGATACGCAGTATTTT,CASSLGQRQDSTDTQYF,once,TRBV13,TRBJ2-3,NA
TGTGCCAGCAGTTTAGAGGGGGACCCCTACGAGCAGTACTTC,CASSLEGDPYEQYF,NA,TRBV27,TRBJ2-7,NA
TGTGCCAGCTCACCAGCCTTTAGGGGTTCAGGTCAGCCCCAGCATTTT,CASSPAFRGSGQPQHF,NA,TRBV18,TRBJ1-5,NA
TGTGCCAGCAGTGAACCGACTAACTATGGCTACACCTTC,CASSEPTNYGYTF,NA,TRBV2,TRBJ1-2,NA
TGTGCCAGCAGTTTTTTTCTCCGGGACAGGGGTTCCCAAGAGACCCAGTACTTC,CASSFFLRDRGSQETQYF,NA,TRBV27,TRBJ2-5,TRBD1
TGCAGCGTTGCTGGGGACAGGGAAGGATCTGGAAACACCATATATTTT,CSVAGDREGSGNTIYF,NA,TRBV29-1,TRBJ1-3,TRBD1
TGTGCCAGCTCACTTACTCGAGGCCTCTACGAGCAGTACTTC,CASSLTRGLYEQYF,NA,TRBV18,TRBJ2-7,NA